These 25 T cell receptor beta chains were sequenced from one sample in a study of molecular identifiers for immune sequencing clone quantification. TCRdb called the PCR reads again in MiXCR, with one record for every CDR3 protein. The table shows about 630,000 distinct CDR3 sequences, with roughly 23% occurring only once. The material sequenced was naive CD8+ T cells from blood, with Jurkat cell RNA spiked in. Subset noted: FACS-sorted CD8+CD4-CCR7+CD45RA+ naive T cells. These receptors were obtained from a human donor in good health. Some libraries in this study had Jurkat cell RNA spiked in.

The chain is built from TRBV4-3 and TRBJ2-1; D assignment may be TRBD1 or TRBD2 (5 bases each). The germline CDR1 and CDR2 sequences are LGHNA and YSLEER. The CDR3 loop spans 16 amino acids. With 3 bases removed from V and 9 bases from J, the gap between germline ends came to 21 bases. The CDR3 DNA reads TGCGCCAGCAGCCAGGCAGGGAGTTCCCTTGCGGGTGAGCAGTTCTTC. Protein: CASSQAGSSLAGEQFF.

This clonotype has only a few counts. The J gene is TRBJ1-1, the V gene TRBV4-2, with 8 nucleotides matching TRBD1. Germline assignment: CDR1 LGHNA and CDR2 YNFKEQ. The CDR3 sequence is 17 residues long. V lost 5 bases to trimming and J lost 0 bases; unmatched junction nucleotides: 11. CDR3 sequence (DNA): TGTGCCAGCAGCTTCATGGGGACAGGACCCCTGAACACTGAAGCTTTCTTT. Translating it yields CASSFMGTGPLNTEAFF.

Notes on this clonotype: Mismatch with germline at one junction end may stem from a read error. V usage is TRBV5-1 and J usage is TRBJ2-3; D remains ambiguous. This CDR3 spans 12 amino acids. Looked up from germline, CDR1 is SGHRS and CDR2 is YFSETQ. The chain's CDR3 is CATSLRTDTQYF. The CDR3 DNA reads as TGCGCCACCAGCTTACGGACAGATACGCAGTATTTT.

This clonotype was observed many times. CDR3 region: CSVEFRLADTQYF. The CDR3 nucleotides are TGCAGCGTTGAGTTTCGACTCGCAGATACGCAGTATTTT. The rearrangement uses TRBV29-1 and TRBJ2-3, with D unclear. The ends were cut back, 3 bases at V and 4 bases at J, with 11 bases in the middle. Germline CDR1 reads SQVTM; CDR2 reads ANQGSEA. CDR3 length: 13 amino acids.

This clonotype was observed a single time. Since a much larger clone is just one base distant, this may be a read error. The CDR3 is CASSFTGTEPSHEQYF. The CDR3 DNA sequence: TGTGCCAGCAGTTTCACCGGGACTGAACCCTCCCACGAGCAGTACTTC. The chain employs TRBV28 and TRBJ2-7, with D possibly being TRBD2 (6 bases). The CDR3 has 16 residues. In germline, CDR1 is MDHEN, CDR2 SYDVKM.

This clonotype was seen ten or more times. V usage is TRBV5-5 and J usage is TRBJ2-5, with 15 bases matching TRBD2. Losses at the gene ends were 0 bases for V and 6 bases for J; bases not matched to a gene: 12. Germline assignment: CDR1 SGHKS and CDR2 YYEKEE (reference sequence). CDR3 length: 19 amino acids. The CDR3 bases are TGTGCCAGCAGCTTGGACAAACCGGGACTAGCGGGAGGTTCCAAGACCCAGTACTTC. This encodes CASSLDKPGLAGGSKTQYF.

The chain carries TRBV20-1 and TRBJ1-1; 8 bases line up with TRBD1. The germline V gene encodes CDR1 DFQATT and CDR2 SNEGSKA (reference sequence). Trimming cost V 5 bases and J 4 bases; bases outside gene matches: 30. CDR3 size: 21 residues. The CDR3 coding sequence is TGCAGTGCTCGACCCGACAGGGGTCGGGACGGAGGTCCGCCCAAGACCACTGAAGCTTTCTTT. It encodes CSARPDRGRDGGPPKTTEAFF.

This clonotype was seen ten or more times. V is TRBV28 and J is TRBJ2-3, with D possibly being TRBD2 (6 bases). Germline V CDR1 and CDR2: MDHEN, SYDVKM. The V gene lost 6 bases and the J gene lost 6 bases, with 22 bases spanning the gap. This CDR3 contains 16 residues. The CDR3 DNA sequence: TGTGCCAGCAGCCCGATCCTTTGGGGAGGAGTCGATACGCAGTATTTT. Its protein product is CASSPILWGGVDTQYF.

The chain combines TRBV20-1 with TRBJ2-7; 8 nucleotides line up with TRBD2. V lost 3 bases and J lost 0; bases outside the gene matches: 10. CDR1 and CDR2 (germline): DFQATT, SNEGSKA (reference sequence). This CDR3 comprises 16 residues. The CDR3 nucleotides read TGCAGTGCTAGCGGGAGGGCCGAAAGAAGCTCCTACGAGCAGTACTTC. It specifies CSASGRAERSSYEQYF.

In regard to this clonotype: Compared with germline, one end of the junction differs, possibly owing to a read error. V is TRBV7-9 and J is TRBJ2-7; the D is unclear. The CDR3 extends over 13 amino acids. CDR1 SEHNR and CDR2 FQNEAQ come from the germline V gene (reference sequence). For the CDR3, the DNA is TGTGCCAGCAGTTTAGGGCAGAAATACGAGCAGTACTTC. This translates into CASSLGQKYEQYF.

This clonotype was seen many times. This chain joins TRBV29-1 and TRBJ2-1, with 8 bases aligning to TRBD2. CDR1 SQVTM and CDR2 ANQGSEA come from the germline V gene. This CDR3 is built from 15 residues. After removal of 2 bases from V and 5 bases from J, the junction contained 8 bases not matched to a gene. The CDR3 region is CSVEPLERGNNEQFF. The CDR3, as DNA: TGCAGCGTTGAACCCCTGGAGCGGGGGAACAATGAGCAGTTCTTC.

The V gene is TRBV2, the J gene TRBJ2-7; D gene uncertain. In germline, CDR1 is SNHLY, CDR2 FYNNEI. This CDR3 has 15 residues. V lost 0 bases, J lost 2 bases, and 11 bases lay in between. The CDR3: CASSEAERVAYEQYF. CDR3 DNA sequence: TGTGCCAGCAGTGAAGCCGAGAGAGTTGCCTACGAGCAGTACTTC.

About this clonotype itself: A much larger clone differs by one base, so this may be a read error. The CDR3 protein is CASSQGLGSTEAFF. The DNA for the CDR3 is TGTGCCAGCAGCCAAGGGCTGGGATCGACTGAAGCTTTCTTT. The rearrangement links TRBV11-2 to TRBJ1-1; unclear D gene. V lost 5 bases, J lost 5 bases, and 15 bases lay in between. The CDR3 has 14 residues. The V gene's germline CDR1 is SGHAT and CDR2 FQNNGV.

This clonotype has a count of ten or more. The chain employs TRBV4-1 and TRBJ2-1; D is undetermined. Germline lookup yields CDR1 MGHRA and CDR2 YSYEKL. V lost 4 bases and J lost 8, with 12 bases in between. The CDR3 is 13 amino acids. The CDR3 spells CASSPYPYDEQFF. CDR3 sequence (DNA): TGCGCCAGCAGCCCCTACCCTTACGATGAGCAGTTCTTC.

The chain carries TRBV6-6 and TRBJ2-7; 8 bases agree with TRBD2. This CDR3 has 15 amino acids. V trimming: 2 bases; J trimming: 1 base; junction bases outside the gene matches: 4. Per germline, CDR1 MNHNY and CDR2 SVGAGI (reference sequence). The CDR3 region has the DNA TGTGCCAGCAGTTACGGAGTAGCGGGGTCCTACGAGCAGTACTTC. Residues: CASSYGVAGSYEQYF.

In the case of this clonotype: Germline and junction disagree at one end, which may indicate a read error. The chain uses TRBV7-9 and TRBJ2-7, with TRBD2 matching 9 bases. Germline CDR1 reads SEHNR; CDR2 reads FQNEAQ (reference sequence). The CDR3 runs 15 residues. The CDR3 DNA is TGTGCCAGCAGCGGCCGGACTAGCGAGTCCTACGAGCAGCACTTC. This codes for CASSGRTSESYEQHF.

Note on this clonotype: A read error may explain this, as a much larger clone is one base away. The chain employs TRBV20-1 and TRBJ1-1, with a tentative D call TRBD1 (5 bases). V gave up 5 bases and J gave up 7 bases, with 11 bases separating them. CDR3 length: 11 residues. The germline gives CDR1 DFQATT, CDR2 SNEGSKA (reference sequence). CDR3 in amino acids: CSAGGGGEAFF. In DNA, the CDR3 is TGCAGTGCTGGCGGTGGGGGTGAAGCTTTCTTT.

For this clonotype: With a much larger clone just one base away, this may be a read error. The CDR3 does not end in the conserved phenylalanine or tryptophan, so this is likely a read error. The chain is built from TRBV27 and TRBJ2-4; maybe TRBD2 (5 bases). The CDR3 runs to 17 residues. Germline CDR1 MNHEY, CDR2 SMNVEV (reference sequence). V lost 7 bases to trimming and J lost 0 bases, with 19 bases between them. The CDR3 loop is CASKYRGGDEAKNIQYL. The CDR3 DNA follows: TGTGCCAGCAAATACCGAGGAGGAGATGAAGCCAAAAACATTCAGTACCTC.

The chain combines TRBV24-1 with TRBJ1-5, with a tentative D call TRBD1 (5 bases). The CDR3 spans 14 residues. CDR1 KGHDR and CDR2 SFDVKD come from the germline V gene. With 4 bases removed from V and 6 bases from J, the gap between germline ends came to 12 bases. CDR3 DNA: TGTGCCACCAGTGACCGCAGGGAGGCTCAGCCCCAGCATTTT. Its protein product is CATSDRREAQPQHF.

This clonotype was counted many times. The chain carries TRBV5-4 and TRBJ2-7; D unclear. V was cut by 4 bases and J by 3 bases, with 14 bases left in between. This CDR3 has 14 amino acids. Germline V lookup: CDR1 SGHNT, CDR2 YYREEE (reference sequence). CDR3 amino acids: CASSPKDVVYEQYF. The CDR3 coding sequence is TGTGCCAGCAGCCCTAAAGATGTAGTCTACGAGCAGTACTTC.

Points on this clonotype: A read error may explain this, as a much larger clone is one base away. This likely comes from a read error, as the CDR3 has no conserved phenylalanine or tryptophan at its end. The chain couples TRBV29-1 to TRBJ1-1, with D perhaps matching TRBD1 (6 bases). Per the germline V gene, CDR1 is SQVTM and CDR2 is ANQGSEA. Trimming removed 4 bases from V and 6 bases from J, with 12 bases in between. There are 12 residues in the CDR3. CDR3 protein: CSVAGDGAEAFL. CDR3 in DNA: TGCAGCGTTGCAGGGGATGGGGCTGAAGCTTTCCTT.

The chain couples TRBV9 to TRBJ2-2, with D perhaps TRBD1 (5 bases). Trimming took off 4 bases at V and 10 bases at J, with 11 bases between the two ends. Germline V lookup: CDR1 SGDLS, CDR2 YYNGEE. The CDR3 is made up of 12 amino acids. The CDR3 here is CASSLDSLELFF. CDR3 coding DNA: TGTGCCAGCAGCTTAGACAGCTTGGAGCTGTTTTTT.

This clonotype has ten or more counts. The CDR3 loop is CASSLNRGLTEAFF. The CDR3 bases are TGTGCCAGCAGCTTAAACAGGGGGCTCACTGAAGCTTTCTTT. The chain recombines TRBV7-9 with TRBJ1-1, with TRBD1 matching over 9 bases. Germline-derived CDR1 and CDR2 are SEHNR and FQNEAQ (reference sequence). With V trimmed by 2 bases and J by 4 bases, 2 bases remained unmatched. The length of the CDR3 is 14 residues. Full variable domain (rest looked up from reference TRBV7-9 and TRBJ1-1): DTGVSQNPRHKITKRGQNVTFRCDPISEHNRLYWYRQTLGQGPEFLTYFQNEAQLEKSRLLSDRFSAERPKGSFSTLEIQRTEQGDSAMYLCASSLNRGLTEAFFGQGTRLTVV.

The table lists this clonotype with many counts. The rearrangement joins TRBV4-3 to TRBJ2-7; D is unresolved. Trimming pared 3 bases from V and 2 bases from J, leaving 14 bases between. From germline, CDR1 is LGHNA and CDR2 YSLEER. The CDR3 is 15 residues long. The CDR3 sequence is CASSQAKGRTYEQYF. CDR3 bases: TGCGCCAGCAGCCAGGCTAAGGGCAGAACCTACGAGCAGTACTTC.

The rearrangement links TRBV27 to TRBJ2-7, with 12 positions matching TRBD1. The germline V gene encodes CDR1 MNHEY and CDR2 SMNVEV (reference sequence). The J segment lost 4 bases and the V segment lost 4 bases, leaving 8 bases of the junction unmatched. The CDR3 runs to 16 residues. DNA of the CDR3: TGTGCCAGCAGTTACACGCCGGGACAGGGGGCTTACGAGCAGTACTTC. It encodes CASSYTPGQGAYEQYF.